The 9 T cell receptor beta chains reported below all come from one sample, sequenced in a study of T-cell reconstitution after alpha-beta-depleted transplantation in children. Unique molecular identifiers were built into the TCRbeta library. TCRdb fed the PCR reads into MiXCR, producing one record per CDR3 protein. The table lists 610,000 or so distinct CDR3 sequences, 20% to 30% of them singletons, with under 45% in the top ten. The material was PBMCs, obtained before TCRalphabeta/CD19-depleted stem cell transplant. The source of these receptors is a boy in the first two years of life with Wiskott-Aldrich syndrome, due to receive a stem cell transplant.

This clonotype was counted only a few times. The chain has TRBV6-1 and TRBJ2-5; possibly TRBD1 for D (5 bases). The V end was cut by 6 bases, the J end by 5 bases, with 16 bases between. Germline values: CDR1 MNHNS, CDR2 SASEGT. The CDR3 is 14 amino acids. The chain's CDR3 is CASRLTTEVETQYF. CDR3 nucleotide sequence: TGTGCCAGCAGGCTCACGACAGAGGTCGAGACCCAGTACTTC.

This clonotype occurred a few times. This chain connects TRBV5-1 to TRBJ2-1; D may be TRBD1 (6 bases). This CDR3 is 13 amino acids long. The V gene's germline CDR1 is SGHRS and CDR2 YFSETQ. V was shortened by 4 bases and J by 5 bases, with 10 bases between the two germline ends. In DNA form, the CDR3 reads TGCGCCAGCAGCCTCAGGGGCCACAATGAGCAGTTCTTC. It yields the protein CASSLRGHNEQFF. Full variable domain (outside the CDR3, taken from reference TRBV5-1 and TRBJ2-1): KAGVTQTPRYLIKTRGQQVTLSCSPISGHRSVSWYQQTPGQGLQFLFEYFSETQRNKGNFPGRFSGRQFSNSRSEMNVSTLELGDSALYLCASSLRGHNEQFFGPGTRLTVL.

This clonotype was detected a few times. V is TRBV5-1 and J is TRBJ2-5, with TRBD1 matching 7 bases. CDR3 size: 13 residues. The junction had 5 bases not matched to a gene; V was cut back by 5 bases and J by 4 bases. Germline loops: CDR1 SGHRS, CDR2 YFSETQ. The CDR3 DNA sequence: TGCGCCAGCAGGATTCGGACAGGAGAGACCCAGTACTTC. Its protein product is CASRIRTGETQYF.

This clonotype was seen more than once but under ten times. V gene TRBV6-2 or TRBV6-3 combines with J gene TRBJ1-5, with 11 nucleotides matching TRBD1. This CDR3 is built from 17 residues. CDR1 MNHEY and CDR2 SVGEGT come from the germline V gene. J was trimmed by 7 bases and V by 2 bases; bases with no gene match: 10. The DNA for the CDR3 is TGTGCCAGCAGTTACACCCGGACAGGGGGCGCGGGGCAGCCCCAGCATTTT. The encoded protein is CASSYTRTGGAGQPQHF.

This clonotype was counted between two and nine times. This chain connects TRBV20-1 to TRBJ2-2; D gene ambiguous. The V gene lost 6 bases and the J gene lost 5 bases, with 13 bases spanning the gap. The germline gives CDR1 DFQATT, CDR2 SNEGSKA (reference sequence). CDR3 size: 13 residues. CDR3: CSATLRVTGELFF. CDR3 nucleotide sequence: TGCAGTGCGACACTCCGGGTAACCGGGGAGCTGTTTTTT.

The chain links TRBV5-1 to TRBJ2-7; the match to TRBD1 covers 9 bases. The J segment lost 2 bases and the V segment lost 6 bases, leaving 6 bases of the junction unmatched. Germline V gives CDR1 SGHRS, CDR2 YFSETQ. This CDR3 contains 14 residues. The CDR3 protein is CASNLGTGTYEQYF. CDR3 nucleotides: TGCGCCAGCAACCTCGGGACAGGGACCTACGAGCAGTACTTC.

The chain employs TRBV12-3 or TRBV12-4 and TRBJ2-1; a weak D match, TRBD1 (6 bases). The CDR3 length is 11 residues. V dropped 7 bases and J dropped 9 bases, with 10 bases sitting between them. CDR3 sequence: CASTKGVEQFF. In nucleotides, the CDR3 is TGTGCCAGCACAAAGGGGGTTGAGCAGTTCTTC.

V is TRBV5-1 and J is TRBJ2-3; 7 nucleotides match TRBD2. The CDR3 contains 14 residues. Germline loops: CDR1 SGHRS, CDR2 YFSETQ. With V trimmed by 5 bases and J by 5 bases, 8 bases remained unmatched. The CDR3 DNA is TGCGCCAGCAGTCGCGGGAGCTATGAAGATACGCAGTATTTT. Translating it yields CASSRGSYEDTQYF.

This clonotype was observed a handful of times. The rearrangement uses TRBV12-3 or TRBV12-4 and TRBJ1-2, with D uncertain. The V and J ends lost 4 bases and 5 bases respectively, with 11 bases between them. This CDR3 comprises 13 residues. CDR3 loop: CASSSEVLYGYTF. The CDR3 DNA reads TGTGCCAGCAGTTCAGAAGTTTTGTATGGCTACACCTTC.